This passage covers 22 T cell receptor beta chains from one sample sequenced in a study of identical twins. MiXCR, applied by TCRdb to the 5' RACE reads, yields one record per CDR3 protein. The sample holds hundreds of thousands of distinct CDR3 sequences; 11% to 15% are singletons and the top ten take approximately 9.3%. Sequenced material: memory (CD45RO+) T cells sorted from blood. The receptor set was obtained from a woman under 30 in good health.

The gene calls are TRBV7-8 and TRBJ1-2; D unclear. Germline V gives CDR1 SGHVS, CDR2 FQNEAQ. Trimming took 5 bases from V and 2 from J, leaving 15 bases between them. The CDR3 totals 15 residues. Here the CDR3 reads CASSRSSVGNYGYTF. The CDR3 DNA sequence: TGTGCCAGCAGCCGGTCCTCGGTGGGGAACTATGGCTACACCTTC.

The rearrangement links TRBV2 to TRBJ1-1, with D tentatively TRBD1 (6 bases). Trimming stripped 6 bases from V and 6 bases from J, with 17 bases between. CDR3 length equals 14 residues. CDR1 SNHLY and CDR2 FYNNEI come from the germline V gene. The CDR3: CASRATQGVPEAFF. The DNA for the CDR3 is TGTGCCAGCAGGGCCACACAGGGAGTCCCTGAAGCTTTCTTT.

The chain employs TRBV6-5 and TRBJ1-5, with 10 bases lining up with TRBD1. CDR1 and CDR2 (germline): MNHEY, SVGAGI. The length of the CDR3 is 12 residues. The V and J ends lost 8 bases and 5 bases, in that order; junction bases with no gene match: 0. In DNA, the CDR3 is TGTGCCAGCGGGACAGGGGATCAGCCCCAGCATTTT. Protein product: CASGTGDQPQHF.

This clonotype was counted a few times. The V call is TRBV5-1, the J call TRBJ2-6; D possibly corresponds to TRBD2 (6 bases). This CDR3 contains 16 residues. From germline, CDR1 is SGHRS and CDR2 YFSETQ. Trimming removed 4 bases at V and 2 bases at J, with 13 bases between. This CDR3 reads CASSHNGGAGANVLTF. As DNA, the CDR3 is TGCGCCAGCAGCCACAACGGAGGGGCTGGGGCCAACGTCCTGACTTTC.

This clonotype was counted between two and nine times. The CDR3 is CASTRGGARDNEQFF. CDR3 DNA: TGCGCCAGCACCCGTGGGGGGGCCCGGGACAATGAGCAGTTCTTC. The genes are TRBV5-1 and TRBJ2-1, with a weak D call TRBD2 (7 bases). Germline lookup yields CDR1 SGHRS and CDR2 YFSETQ. Trimming shortened V by 6 bases and J by 5 bases, and 18 bases separated the two germline ends. The CDR3 is 15 amino acids.

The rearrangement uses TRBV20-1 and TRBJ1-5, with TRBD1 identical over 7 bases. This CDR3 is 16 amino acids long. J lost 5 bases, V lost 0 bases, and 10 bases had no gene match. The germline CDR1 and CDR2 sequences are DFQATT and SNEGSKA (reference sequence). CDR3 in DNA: TGCAGTGCTAGAGATCGCCGACAGGGTGGGGATCAGCCCCAGCATTTT. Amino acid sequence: CSARDRRQGGDQPQHF.

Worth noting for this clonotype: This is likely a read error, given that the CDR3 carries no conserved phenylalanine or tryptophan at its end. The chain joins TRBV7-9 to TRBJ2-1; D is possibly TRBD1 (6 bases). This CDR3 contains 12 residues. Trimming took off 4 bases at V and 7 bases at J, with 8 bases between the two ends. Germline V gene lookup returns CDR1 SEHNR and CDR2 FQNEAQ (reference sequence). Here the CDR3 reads CASSSDRNEQFL. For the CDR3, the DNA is TGTGCCAGCAGCTCGGACAGAAATGAGCAGTTCTTA.

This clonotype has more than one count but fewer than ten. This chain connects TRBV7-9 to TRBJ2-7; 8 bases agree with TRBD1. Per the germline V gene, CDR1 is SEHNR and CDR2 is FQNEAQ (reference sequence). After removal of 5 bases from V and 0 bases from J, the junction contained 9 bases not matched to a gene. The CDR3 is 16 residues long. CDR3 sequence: CASSPVGDRSSYEQYF. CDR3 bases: TGTGCCAGCAGCCCCGTGGGGGACAGGTCCTCCTACGAGCAGTACTTC.

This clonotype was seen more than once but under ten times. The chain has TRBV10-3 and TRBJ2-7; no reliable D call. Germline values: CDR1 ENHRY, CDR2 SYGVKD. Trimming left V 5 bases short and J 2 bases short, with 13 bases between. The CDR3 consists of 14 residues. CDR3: CAISLSAPTYEQYF. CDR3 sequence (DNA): TGTGCCATCAGTTTGTCAGCACCAACCTACGAGCAGTACTTC.

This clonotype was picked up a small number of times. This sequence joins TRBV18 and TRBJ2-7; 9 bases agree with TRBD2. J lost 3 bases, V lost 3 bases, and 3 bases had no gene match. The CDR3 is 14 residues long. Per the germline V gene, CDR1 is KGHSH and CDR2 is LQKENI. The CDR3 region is CASSPETSGYEQYF. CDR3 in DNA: TGTGCCAGCTCACCGGAGACTAGCGGCTACGAGCAGTACTTC.

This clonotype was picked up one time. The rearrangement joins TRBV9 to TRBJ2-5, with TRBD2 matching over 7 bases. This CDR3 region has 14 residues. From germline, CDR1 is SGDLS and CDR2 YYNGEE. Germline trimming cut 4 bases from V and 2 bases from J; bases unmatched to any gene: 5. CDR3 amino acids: CASSSSGVQETQYF. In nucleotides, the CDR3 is TGTGCCAGCAGCTCTAGCGGCGTTCAAGAGACCCAGTACTTC.

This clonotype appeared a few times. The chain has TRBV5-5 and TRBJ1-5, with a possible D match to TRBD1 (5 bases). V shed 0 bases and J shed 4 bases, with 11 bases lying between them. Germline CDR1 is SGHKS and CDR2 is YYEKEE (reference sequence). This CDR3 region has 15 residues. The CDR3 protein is CASSLGDLLNQPQHF. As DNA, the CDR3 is TGTGCCAGCAGCTTGGGGGACTTACTAAATCAGCCCCAGCATTTT.

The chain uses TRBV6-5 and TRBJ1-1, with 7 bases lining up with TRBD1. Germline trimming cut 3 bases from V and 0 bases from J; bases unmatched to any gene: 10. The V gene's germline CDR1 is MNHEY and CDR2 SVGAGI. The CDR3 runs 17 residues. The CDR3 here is CASSYVGDRLLNTEAFF. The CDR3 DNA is TGTGCCAGCAGTTATGTAGGGGACAGATTATTGAACACTGAAGCTTTCTTT.

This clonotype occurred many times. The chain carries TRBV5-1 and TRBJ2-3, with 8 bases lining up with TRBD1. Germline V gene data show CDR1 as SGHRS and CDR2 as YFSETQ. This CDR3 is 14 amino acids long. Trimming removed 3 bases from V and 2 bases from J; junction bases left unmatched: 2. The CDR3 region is CASSWDRTTDTQYF. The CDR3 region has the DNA TGCGCCAGCAGCTGGGACAGGACCACAGATACGCAGTATTTT.

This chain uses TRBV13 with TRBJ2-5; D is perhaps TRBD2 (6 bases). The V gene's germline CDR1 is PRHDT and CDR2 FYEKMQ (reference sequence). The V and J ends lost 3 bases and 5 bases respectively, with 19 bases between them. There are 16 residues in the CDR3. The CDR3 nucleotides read TGTGCCAGCAGCTTTAAATTTAGCGGAGAAGGGGAGACCCAGTACTTC. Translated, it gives CASSFKFSGEGETQYF. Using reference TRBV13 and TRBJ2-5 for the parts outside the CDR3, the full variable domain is AAGVIQSPRHLIKEKRETATLKCYPIPRHDTVYWYQQGPGQDPQFLISFYEKMQSDKGSIPDRFSAQQFSDYHSELNMSSLELGDSALYFCASSFKFSGEGETQYFGPGTRLLVL.

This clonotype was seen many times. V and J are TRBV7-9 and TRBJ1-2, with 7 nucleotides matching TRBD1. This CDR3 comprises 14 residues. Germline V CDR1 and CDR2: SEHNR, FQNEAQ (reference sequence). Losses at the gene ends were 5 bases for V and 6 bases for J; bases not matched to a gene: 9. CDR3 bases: TGTGCCAGCAGCCAAAGCCGGGACAGCCATGGCTACACCTTC. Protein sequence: CASSQSRDSHGYTF.

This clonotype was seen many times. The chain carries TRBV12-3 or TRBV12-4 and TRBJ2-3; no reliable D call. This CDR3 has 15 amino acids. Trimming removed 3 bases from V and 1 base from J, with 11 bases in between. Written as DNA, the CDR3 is TGTGCCAGCAGTTTTCGGGTCAGACGCACAGATACGCAGTATTTT. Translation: CASSFRVRRTDTQYF.

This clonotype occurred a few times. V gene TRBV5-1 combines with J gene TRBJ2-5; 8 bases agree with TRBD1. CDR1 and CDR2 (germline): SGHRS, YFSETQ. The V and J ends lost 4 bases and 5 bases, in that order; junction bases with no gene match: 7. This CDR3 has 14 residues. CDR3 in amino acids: CASSDPQGAETQYF. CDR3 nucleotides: TGCGCCAGCAGCGACCCCCAGGGGGCTGAGACCCAGTACTTC. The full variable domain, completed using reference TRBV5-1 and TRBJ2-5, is KAGVTQTPRYLIKTRGQQVTLSCSPISGHRSVSWYQQTPGQGLQFLFEYFSETQRNKGNFPGRFSGRQFSNSRSEMNVSTLELGDSALYLCASSDPQGAETQYFGPGTRLLVL.

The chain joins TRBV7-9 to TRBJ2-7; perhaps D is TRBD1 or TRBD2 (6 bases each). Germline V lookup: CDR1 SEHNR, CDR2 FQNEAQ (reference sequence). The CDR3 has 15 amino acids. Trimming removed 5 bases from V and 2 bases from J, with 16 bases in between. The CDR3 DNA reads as TGTGCCAGCAGCCCAGAGGGGGGACGTACCTACGAGCAGTACTTC. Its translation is CASSPEGGRTYEQYF.

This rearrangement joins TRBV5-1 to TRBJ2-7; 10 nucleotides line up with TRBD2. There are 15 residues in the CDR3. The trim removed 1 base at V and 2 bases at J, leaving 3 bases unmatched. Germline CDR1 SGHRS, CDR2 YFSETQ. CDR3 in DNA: TGCGCCAGCAGCTTGCCTCTAGCGGGGGCCTACGAGCAGTACTTC. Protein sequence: CASSLPLAGAYEQYF.

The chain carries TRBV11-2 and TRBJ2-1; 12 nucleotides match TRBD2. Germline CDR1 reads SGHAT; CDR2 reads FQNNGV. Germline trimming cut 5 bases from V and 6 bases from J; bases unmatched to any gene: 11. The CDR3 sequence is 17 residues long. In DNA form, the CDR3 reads TGTGCCAGCAGCGTAGGACCGCTAGCGGGGGGGACCAATGAGCAGTTCTTC. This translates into CASSVGPLAGGTNEQFF.

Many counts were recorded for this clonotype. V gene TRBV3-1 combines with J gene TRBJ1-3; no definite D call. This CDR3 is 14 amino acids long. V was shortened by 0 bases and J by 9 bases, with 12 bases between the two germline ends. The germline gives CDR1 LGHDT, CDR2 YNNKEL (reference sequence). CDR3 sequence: CASSQDQGWGTIYF. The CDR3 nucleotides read TGTGCCAGCAGCCAAGATCAAGGGTGGGGCACCATATATTTT.